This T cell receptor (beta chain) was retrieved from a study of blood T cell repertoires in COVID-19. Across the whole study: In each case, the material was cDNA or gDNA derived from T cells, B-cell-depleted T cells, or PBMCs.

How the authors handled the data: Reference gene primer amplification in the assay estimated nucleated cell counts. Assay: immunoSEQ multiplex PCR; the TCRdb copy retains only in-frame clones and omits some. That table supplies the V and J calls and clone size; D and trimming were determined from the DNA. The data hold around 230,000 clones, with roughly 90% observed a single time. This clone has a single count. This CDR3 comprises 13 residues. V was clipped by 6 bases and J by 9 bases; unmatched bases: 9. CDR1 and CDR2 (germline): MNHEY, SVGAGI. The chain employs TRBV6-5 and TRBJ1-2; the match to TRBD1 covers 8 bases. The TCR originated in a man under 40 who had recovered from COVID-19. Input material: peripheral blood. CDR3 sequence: CASRDGQGDRYTF. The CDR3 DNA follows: TGTGCCAGCAGGGACGGACAGGGAGATCGCTACACCTTC.